These 17 T cell receptor beta chains came from one sample sequenced in a study of a mutant IDH1 vaccine in newly diagnosed glioma. Data came from immunoSEQ multiplex PCR; TCRdb stores just in-frame clones and leaves some out. The table has over 50,000 clones, under 90% seen once; the top ten hold about an eighth. Indicated time point: week 23, last vaccination. What each vaccine dose contained was 300 ug of mutant IDH1 20-mer peptide, accompanied by topical imiquimod. These receptors' antigens are unknown. Material: PBMCs, obtained from a glioma patient whose treatment included an IDH1 peptide vaccine. These receptors all stem from a man aged 18 to 30 with glioma.

CDR3 nucleotides: TGCGCCAGCAGCGGAGGGCTAGTAGGCTACGAGCAGTACTTC. It yields the protein CASSGGLVGYEQYF. This chain links TRBV4-1 with TRBJ2-7; possible D gene TRBD2, 6 bases. V was cut by 5 bases and J by 3 bases, with 14 bases left in between. The CDR3 contains 14 residues. CDR1 is MGHRA and CDR2 is YSYEKL in the germline V gene.

The V gene is TRBV27, the J gene TRBJ1-3; possibly TRBD1 for D (6 bases). Germline CDR1 reads MNHEY; CDR2 reads SMNVEV (reference sequence). This CDR3 contains 17 residues. Trimming removed 4 bases at V and 0 bases at J, with 16 bases between. In nucleotides, the CDR3 is TGTGCCAGCAGTTCCAGGGGACACGACGCCTCTGGAAACACCATATATTTT. Residues: CASSSRGHDASGNTIYF.

CDR3 DNA sequence: TGCGCCAGCAGCGCTCATGACAGGGGGCAAGGGGGCTACACCTTC. Translation: CASSAHDRGQGGYTF. The chain has TRBV5-1 and TRBJ1-2, with 10 nucleotides matching TRBD1. Germline-derived CDR1 and CDR2 are SGHRS and YFSETQ. J lost 8 bases, V lost 4 bases, and 11 bases had no gene match. The CDR3 consists of 15 residues.

CDR3 residues: CASSIAHRGASPLHF. CDR3 DNA sequence: TGTGCCAGTAGTATAGCTCACAGGGGAGCTTCACCCCTCCACTTT. The chain recombines TRBV19 with TRBJ1-6; the match to TRBD1 covers 7 bases. Germline V gene lookup returns CDR1 LNHDA and CDR2 SQIVND (reference sequence). The CDR3 consists of 15 residues. Trimming at V came to 1 base and at J to 9 bases, leaving 6 bases not matched to a gene.

This chain joins TRBV5-1 and TRBJ1-4; no clear D. The CDR3 covers 14 residues. The V end lost 4 bases, the J end lost 3 bases, and 10 bases lay between the germline ends. CDR1 and CDR2 from the germline V gene are SGHRS and YFSETQ. CDR3 protein: CASSQGQPNEKLFF. The CDR3 DNA follows: TGCGCCAGCAGCCAAGGTCAGCCTAATGAAAAACTGTTTTTT.

This clone was seen a single time. V is TRBV28 and J is TRBJ2-5; 14 nucleotides line up with TRBD2. The CDR3 length is 24 residues. The V gene's germline CDR1 is MDHEN and CDR2 SYDVKM. The ends lost 4 bases at V and 3 bases at J; junction bases unmatched: 28. The CDR3 coding sequence is TGTGCCAGCAGTTCATCCAACTTCATCGTCATCCCGGGACTAGCGGGAGAGGGGGAAGAGACCCAGTACTTC. Translated, it gives CASSSSNFIVIPGLAGEGEETQYF.

The V call is TRBV7-9, the J call TRBJ1-1; TRBD1 is a possible D gene (6 bases). V was pared by 5 bases and J by 10 bases, with 26 bases between. The length of the CDR3 is 16 residues. Germline V lookup: CDR1 SEHNR, CDR2 FQNEAQ (reference sequence). CDR3 in amino acids: CASSPTGGRSKMRAFF. CDR3 nucleotides: TGTGCCAGCAGCCCCACGGGGGGCAGGTCCAAAATGCGAGCTTTCTTT. Looking up the rest from reference TRBV7-9 and TRBJ1-1 gives the full variable domain: DTGVSQNPRHKITKRGQNVTFRCDPISEHNRLYWYRQTLGQGPEFLTYFQNEAQLEKSRLLSDRFSAERPKGSFSTLEIQRTEQGDSAMYLCASSPTGGRSKMRAFFGQGTRLTVV.

The J gene is TRBJ2-7, the V gene TRBV7-2, with 8 bases that match TRBD1. This CDR3 comprises 15 residues. From germline, CDR1 is SGHTA and CDR2 FQGNSA. After removal of 5 bases from V and 3 bases from J, the junction contained 9 bases not matched to a gene. The CDR3 sequence: CASSPQTGVNYEQYF. DNA for the CDR3: TGTGCCAGCAGCCCCCAGACAGGGGTTAACTACGAGCAGTACTTC.

This clone was seen a single time. The gene calls are TRBV7-3 and TRBJ1-6; 8 nucleotides match TRBD1. Germline CDR1 is SGHTA and CDR2 is FQGTGA. J lost 6 bases, V lost 5 bases, and 6 bases had no gene match. The CDR3 length is 15 residues. The CDR3 here is CASSAQGAANSPLHF. The DNA for the CDR3 is TGTGCCAGCAGCGCCCAGGGGGCTGCTAATTCACCCCTCCACTTT.

This clone was seen a single time. This chain connects TRBV7-8 to TRBJ1-5; TRBD1 might be the D (5 bases). CDR1 is SGHVS, CDR2 FQNEAQ, per germline. V lost 1 base to trimming and J lost 6 bases, with 16 bases between them. The CDR3 has 16 residues. CDR3 sequence (DNA): TGTGCCAGCAGCTTAGGGCTATCAGGGCTTGGTCAGCCCCAGCATTTT. This encodes CASSLGLSGLGQPQHF.

The rearrangement joins TRBV5-1 to TRBJ2-7; the D gene is possibly TRBD2 (6 bases). Germline V gene lookup returns CDR1 SGHRS and CDR2 YFSETQ. The CDR3 is made up of 15 amino acids. V lost 1 base and J 2 bases, leaving 13 bases between the germline ends. The CDR3 is CASSLPSSVTYEQYF. In DNA, the CDR3 is TGCGCCAGCAGCTTGCCGTCTAGCGTTACCTACGAGCAGTACTTC.

This chain joins TRBV18 and TRBJ1-4; possibly TRBD1 for D (6 bases). The germline gives CDR1 KGHSH, CDR2 LQKENI. CDR3 size: 14 residues. V shed 5 bases and J shed 5 bases, with 12 bases lying between them. For the CDR3, the DNA is TGTGCCAGCTCATACCAAGGACAGAATGAAAAACTGTTTTTT. The encoded protein is CASSYQGQNEKLFF.

V gene TRBV27 combines with J gene TRBJ2-7; 8 bases map to TRBD2. V was pared by 7 bases and J by 5 bases, with 7 bases of the junction left unmatched. CDR3 size: 13 residues. Germline loops: CDR1 MNHEY, CDR2 SMNVEV (reference sequence). CDR3 sequence (DNA): TGTGCCAGCACCGGACTAGCTCCCCACGAGCAGTACTTC. As protein: CASTGLAPHEQYF.

This clone appeared a few times. V and J are TRBV12-1 and TRBJ2-7; the table's D call, TRBD2, was not checked against the DNA. TRBV12-1 is deemed a pseudogene. The CDR3 sequence is 17 residues long. CDR3 in DNA: TGTGCCAGCAGACTTCGCTCGGATGGAGGACTCTCCTACGAGCAGTACTTC. Protein sequence: CASRLRSDGGLSYEQYF.

This clone was recorded only once. The chain has TRBV19 and TRBJ2-1, with D possibly being TRBD2 (6 bases). Looked up from germline, CDR1 is LNHDA and CDR2 is SQIVND (reference sequence). This CDR3 is built from 14 residues. V was shortened by 0 bases and J by 7 bases, with 10 bases between the two germline ends. CDR3 bases: TGTGCCAGTAGTATAGATTACGGGGGAAATGAGCAGTTCTTC. Translation gives CASSIDYGGNEQFF.

CDR3 protein: CASSYSYEQYF. Written as DNA, the CDR3 is TGTGCCAGCAGCTACTCCTACGAGCAGTACTTC. The chain is built from TRBV5-5 and TRBJ2-7; D is unclear. There are 11 residues in the CDR3. Germline V lookup: CDR1 SGHKS, CDR2 YYEKEE (reference sequence). V was trimmed by 3 bases and J by 0 bases, leaving 1 base between them. Full variable domain (outside the CDR3, taken from reference TRBV5-5 and TRBJ2-7): DAGVTQSPTHLIKTRGQQVTLRCSPISGHKSVSWYQQVLGQGPQFIFQYYEKEERGRGNFPDRFSARQFPNYSSELNVNALLLGDSALYLCASSYSYEQYFGPGTRLTVT.

The rearrangement links TRBV27 to TRBJ1-2; 8 bases fit TRBD1. V gave up 5 bases and J gave up 8 bases; unmatched junction bases: 10. Per germline, CDR1 MNHEY and CDR2 SMNVEV (reference sequence). The CDR3 consists of 14 residues. The CDR3 sequence is CASSPTGQAGGYTF. The CDR3 coding sequence is TGTGCCAGCAGTCCTACGGGACAGGCGGGGGGCTACACCTTC.